The sequence of this T cell receptor beta chain was determined in a study of metastatic and nonmetastatic thyroid tumors (dated by TCRdb to about 2020). Regarding the research as a whole: Repertoires from peripheral blood and from tumor or nodule tissue samples of malignant and benign thyroid patients were compared.

The library was built by means of PCR. The sequencer listed for this sample is Illumina HiSeq 4000. High-throughput sequencing was used to profile the TCR beta-chain CDR3 region of each patient. The authors' pipeline ran thus. CDR3 differences across clinicopathological groups were used to build a classifier for discriminating distant-metastatic papillary thyroid cancer patients. The Shannon index was used to assess repertoire diversity, and the Morisita-Horn index was used to assess tumor-blood repertoire similarity. The public reads were quality trimmed at Q25 with fastp and then assembled into clones with MiXCR by TCRdb, keeping productive beta chains. It is TCRdb's table, rather than the study itself, that gives the V and J calls and clone size. The sample table records 45,000 or so clones; roughly 15% of these occur just once. Of the sample, roughly 20% is held by the ten largest clones. Here is what the overall study found, with its caveats: In both blood and tumor samples, malignant tumors were reported to have significantly higher TCR beta diversity than benign nodules.

Before undergoing thyroid surgery, none of the patients had been given any kind of treatment. Using T-cell receptor beta sequencing, the researchers looked back retrospectively at clinical samples from patients, gathered between about 2012 and 2019. This clone was counted at least ten times. Its cognate antigen has yet to be identified. Base-call qualities are not available, and no considerably larger clone is one nucleotide away. The same CDR3 is also encoded by other DNA sequences in this sample. The source is a female donor with papillary thyroid cancer or a benign thyroid nodule (not recorded which). Some clones in this sample may be carry-over from other donors' samples. The sample was blood.

The bases are TGCGCCAGCAGCCCCTGGACTGCCACCTACGAGCAGTACTTC. Translated, this gives CASSPWTATYEQYF. The sequence joins TRBV5-1 to TRBJ2-7, and perhaps TRBD2 as D gene, on 5 matching bases. The trim is 4 bases for V and 2 bases for J, with a gap of 13 bases between the germline ends. The CDR1 and CDR2 encoded by the germline V gene are SGHRS and YFSETQ. Spanning cysteine to phenylalanine, the CDR3 consists of 14 amino acids. Only the CDR3 portion is preserved as DNA: 42 bases, with reading frame beginning at the first base.